The 8 T cell receptor beta chains given below trace back to one sample, sequenced in a study of T cells in Graves' hyperthyroidism and ophthalmopathy. The TCR beta CDR3 regions underwent amplification using RNA transcripts as the source. Primed by the HTBI set, a first-round RT-PCR was run on the TCR CDR3. One entry per CDR3 protein, called by TCRdb with MiXCR from the multiplex PCR reads. The table records about 330,000 distinct CDR3 sequences, around 15% of them present only once. Source material: blood. Receptors were obtained from a woman aged 40 to 50 with Graves' ophthalmopathy.

This clonotype was picked up many times. The chain recombines TRBV13 with TRBJ2-5; the match to TRBD2 covers 7 bases. V lost 5 bases and J lost 3; bases outside the gene matches: 12. CDR3 length equals 16 residues. The germline V gene has CDR1 PRHDT and CDR2 FYEKMQ (reference sequence). The CDR3 reads CASSTPSLAAEETQYF. The CDR3 DNA sequence: TGTGCCAGCAGCACCCCCTCTCTAGCGGCCGAAGAGACCCAGTACTTC.

The sample holds a few counts of this clonotype. V is TRBV4-1 and J is TRBJ1-4; a possible D gene is TRBD1 (5 bases). CDR1 is MGHRA and CDR2 is YSYEKL in the germline V gene. Trimming removed 2 bases at V and 7 bases at J, with 11 bases between. This CDR3 region has 14 residues. As DNA, the CDR3 is TGCGCCAGCAGCCAACCCAGGGTGGGTGAAAAACTGTTTTTT. Protein: CASSQPRVGEKLFF.

This clonotype was found many times. V gene TRBV2 combines with J gene TRBJ2-3; D unclear. Germline CDR1 and CDR2: SNHLY and FYNNEI. V shed 4 bases and J shed 5 bases, with 10 bases lying between them. This CDR3 region has 13 residues. The CDR3 nucleotides are TGTGCCAGCAGTGCATCGGTTGGAGATACGCAGTATTTT. This gives the protein CASSASVGDTQYF.

This clonotype was seen ten or more times. The chain recombines TRBV20-1 with TRBJ1-6; D is uncertain. CDR1 and CDR2 from the germline V gene are DFQATT and SNEGSKA (reference sequence). V was clipped by 0 bases and J by 5 bases, with 14 bases between them. The CDR3 is 16 amino acids. In DNA form, the CDR3 reads TGCAGTGCTAGAGATCGGAGGGTCGGAAATAATTCACCCCTCCACTTT. Protein: CSARDRRVGNNSPLHF.

Many counts were recorded for this clonotype. This sequence joins TRBV12-3 or TRBV12-4 and TRBJ2-7, with TRBD1 as a possible D gene (8 bases). V dropped 6 bases and J dropped 7 bases, with 16 bases sitting between them. CDR3 length: 13 amino acids. CDR3 region: CASRSDRGGEQYF. DNA of the CDR3: TGTGCCAGCAGATCCGACAGGGGAGGGGAGCAGTACTTC.

The sample holds many counts of this clonotype. The chain recombines TRBV3-1 with TRBJ2-5, with D unresolved. Germline values: CDR1 LGHDT, CDR2 YNNKEL (reference sequence). The CDR3 is 11 residues long. Trimming stripped 4 bases from V and 7 bases from J, with 7 bases between. CDR3 amino acids: CASSREWTQYF. DNA for the CDR3: TGTGCCAGCAGCCGTGAGTGGACCCAGTACTTC.

Concerning this clonotype itself: A much larger clone differs from this one at a single base, so this may be a read error. The conserved phenylalanine or tryptophan is not found at the CDR3 terminus, so this likely reflects a read error. The chain uses TRBV6-1 and TRBJ2-4; 7 bases agree with TRBD1. The trim removed 7 bases at V and 0 bases at J, leaving 6 bases unmatched. In germline, CDR1 is MNHNS, CDR2 SASEGT. The CDR3 sequence is 15 residues long. This CDR3 is CASIPGQKAKNIQYV. The CDR3 DNA sequence: TGTGCCAGCATCCCGGGACAGAAAGCCAAAAACATTCAGTACGTC.

The chain joins TRBV6-1 to TRBJ1-5; D gene unclear. Trimming shortened V by 5 bases and J by 1 base, and 9 bases separated the two germline ends. The CDR3 length is 14 residues. Germline V gene lookup returns CDR1 MNHNS and CDR2 SASEGT. CDR3: CASSPSRSNQPQHF. CDR3 DNA: TGTGCCAGCAGTCCATCTAGAAGCAATCAGCCCCAGCATTTT.